This TCR beta chain was retrieved from a study of esophageal squamous cell carcinoma under preoperative chemotherapy. The study's findings and limits: Peripheral T cells showed a significant TCR diversity increase after chemotherapy, unlike tumor-infiltrating lymphocytes.

The CDR3 contains 14 residues. CDR1 and CDR2 from the germline V gene are DFQATT and SNEGSKA (reference sequence). Sample time point: after preoperative PTX-NDP chemotherapy. Preoperative chemotherapy with paclitaxel-nedaplatin was given to patients before surgery. MiXCR, applied by TCRdb to the PCR reads, yields one record per CDR3 protein. The sample has about 9,300 distinct CDR3 sequences, roughly half seen once. With respect to this clonotype: Its cognate antigen is unknown.

The clonotype was recovered from a human donor with esophageal squamous cell carcinoma. The donor label of this sample is uncertain. The sample was collected from a patient given preoperative chemotherapy. The J gene is TRBJ2-1, the V gene TRBV20-1; D is possibly TRBD1 (6 bases). TRBJ2-7 matches the DNA end more closely, so the J call is doubtful. The CDR3 sequence is CSARPSTGTYEQYF. The CDR3 DNA is TGCAGTGCTAGACCTTCGACAGGCACCTACGAGCAGTACTTC.